The T cell receptor (beta chain) described here comes from a study of blood T cells in healthy people across ages. Study-level background: In model experiments, template switching was able to capture about one barcoded beta molecule for every two T cells that were present.

A second PCR of 7 to 11 cycles used a sample-barcoded 5' primer and a J-beta primer mix. TCRdb redid the calling of the 5' RACE reads with MiXCR, one entry per CDR3 protein. The sample carries fewer than 2 million distinct CDR3 sequences, roughly two fifths recorded once. For this clonotype: Its antigen is not identified.

Whole-study findings and limits: A strong correlation was seen between TCR beta diversity and naive T cell percentage.

The material sequenced was blood. This TCR was sampled from a human donor in good health.

The CDR3 region has the DNA TGTGCCAGCAGCTTAGGGGGCAGGGTTGGGACCCAGTACTTC. Its protein product is CASSLGGRVGTQYF. This chain connects TRBV11-3 to TRBJ2-7; D may be TRBD1 (5 bases). Judging by the DNA end, TRBJ2-5 fits better; the J call may be wrong. From germline, CDR1 is SGHNT and CDR2 YENEEA. The CDR3 is made up of 14 amino acids.